This entry lists 22 T cell receptor beta chains sequenced from one sample in a study of blood T cell repertoires in COVID-19. TCRdb keeps only in-frame clones here, not all; method: immunoSEQ multiplex PCR. The repertoire holds roughly 280,000 clones, 85% to 95% seen once, with roughly 2.8% in the top ten. The specimen sequenced was PBMCs or T cells enriched from blood (not recorded which). The receptors were sampled from a man in his forties who had been exposed to COVID-19.

The chain joins TRBV7-2 to TRBJ2-3; tentatively, D is TRBD2 (6 bases). In germline, CDR1 is SGHTA, CDR2 FQGNSA. The V end was cut by 1 base, the J end by 5 bases, with 13 bases between. This CDR3 is 15 amino acids long. DNA of the CDR3: TGTGCCAGCAGCTTAGTGGGCCCCGGGGGAGATACGCAGTATTTT. It encodes CASSLVGPGGDTQYF.

The chain recombines TRBV28 with TRBJ2-3; TRBD2 aligns across 12 bases. This CDR3 is built from 17 residues. In germline, CDR1 is MDHEN, CDR2 SYDVKM. The V segment lost 4 bases and the J segment 2 bases; nucleotides outside the gene matches: 7. CDR3 nucleotides: TGTGCCAGCAGTTCCCTAGCGGGAGGGCCGGTCACAGATACGCAGTATTTT. It yields the protein CASSSLAGGPVTDTQYF.

V and J are TRBV28 and TRBJ1-5; no reliable D call. The CDR3 is made up of 12 amino acids. From germline, CDR1 is MDHEN and CDR2 SYDVKM. Trimming removed 3 bases at V and 7 bases at J, with 7 bases between. CDR3 sequence: CASSLAPQPQHF. Written as DNA, the CDR3 is TGTGCCAGCAGTTTGGCTCCCCAGCCCCAGCATTTT.

The chain recombines TRBV3-1 (or the pseudogene TRBV3-2) with TRBJ2-7, with TRBD2 matching 12 bases. Germline lookup yields CDR1 LGHDT and CDR2 YNNKEL (reference sequence). The CDR3 sequence is 15 residues long. Losses at the gene ends were 1 base for V and 4 bases for J; bases not matched to a gene: 2. CDR3 nucleotides: TGTGCCAGCAGCCAAGGGACTAGCGGGATTTACGAGCAGTACTTC. This sequence encodes CASSQGTSGIYEQYF.

This clone has a handful of counts. V is TRBV16 and J is TRBJ1-5; D gene ambiguous. Germline values: CDR1 KGHSY, CDR2 FQNENV. Trimming removed 1 base from V and 7 bases from J, with 17 bases in between. The CDR3 spans 16 residues. CDR3 protein: CASSQFGSLGEQPQHF. CDR3 sequence (DNA): TGTGCCAGCAGCCAATTCGGCAGCCTCGGGGAGCAGCCCCAGCATTTT.

The chain recombines TRBV21-1 with TRBJ1-5; no check of the table's D call, TRBD1, against the DNA was made. TRBV21-1 is a known pseudogene. This CDR3 has 19 residues. In DNA, the CDR3 is TGTGCCAGCAGCAATTTTACATTGACAGAGAAAAATAGCAATCAGCCCCAGCATTTT. This codes for CASSNFTLTEKNSNQPQHF.

V is TRBV3-1 (or the pseudogene TRBV3-2) and J is TRBJ2-3; D is perhaps TRBD2 (6 bases). The CDR3 is 12 residues long. V dropped 3 bases and J dropped 8 bases, with 9 bases sitting between them. CDR1 and CDR2 (germline): LGHDT, YNNKEL (reference sequence). CDR3 residues: CASSHMEGTQYF. DNA for the CDR3: TGTGCCAGCAGCCATATGGAGGGTACGCAGTATTTT.

The chain is built from TRBV6-5 and TRBJ2-1; the D gene is possibly TRBD1 (6 bases). Germline loops: CDR1 MNHEY, CDR2 SVGAGI. The CDR3 runs 12 residues. The V gene lost 7 bases and the J gene lost 15 bases, with 19 bases spanning the gap. CDR3 bases: TGTGCCAGCACTTTCTTACAGGGATTTCCGTTCTTC. It yields the protein CASTFLQGFPFF.

J is TRBJ1-6 and V is TRBV28; no reliable D call. Germline CDR1 is MDHEN and CDR2 is SYDVKM. V gave up 1 base and J gave up 6 bases, with 10 bases separating them. CDR3 size: 15 residues. The CDR3 DNA reads as TGTGCCAGCAGTTTATATAGCGGGGTTAATTCACCCCTCCACTTT. Encoded protein: CASSLYSGVNSPLHF.

The chain has TRBV9 and TRBJ1-1, with D perhaps matching TRBD1 (5 bases). The CDR3 loop spans 15 amino acids. Germline-derived CDR1 and CDR2 are SGDLS and YYNGEE. Trimming stripped 0 bases from V and 0 bases from J, with 9 bases between. CDR3 DNA sequence: TGTGCCAGCAGCGTAGCCCAGGGCCTGAACACTGAAGCTTTCTTT. As protein: CASSVAQGLNTEAFF.

This sequence joins TRBV7-9 and TRBJ2-7; tentative D call: TRBD1 (6 bases). V dropped 3 bases and J dropped 6 bases, with 12 bases sitting between them. The length of the CDR3 is 13 residues. The germline V gene encodes CDR1 SEHNR and CDR2 FQNEAQ (reference sequence). CDR3 amino acids: CASSFQNRAEQYF. CDR3 DNA sequence: TGTGCCAGCAGCTTTCAGAACAGGGCCGAGCAGTACTTC.

This chain links TRBV11-2 with TRBJ2-7; the match to TRBD2 covers 15 bases. Looked up from germline, CDR1 is SGHAT and CDR2 is FQNNGV. With 4 bases clipped from V and 4 bases from J, the junction kept 8 bases outside the gene matches. This CDR3 is built from 17 residues. The DNA of the CDR3 is TGTGCCAGCAGCTCGGGACTAGCGGGAGGTAGAGGTTACGAGCAGTACTTC. Amino acid sequence: CASSSGLAGGRGYEQYF.

The chain joins TRBV7-9 to TRBJ1-2; D is perhaps TRBD1 (6 bases). Trimming took 0 bases from V and 2 from J, leaving 10 bases between them. Germline V gene lookup returns CDR1 SEHNR and CDR2 FQNEAQ (reference sequence). This CDR3 is 15 amino acids long. CDR3 loop: CASSLAGTGNYGYTF. The CDR3 region has the DNA TGTGCCAGCAGCTTAGCGGGAACAGGGAACTATGGCTACACCTTC. Complete variable domain (other parts from reference TRBV7-9 and TRBJ1-2): DTGVSQNPRHKITKRGQNVTFRCDPISEHNRLYWYRQTLGQGPEFLTYFQNEAQLEKSRLLSDRFSAERPKGSFSTLEIQRTEQGDSAMYLCASSLAGTGNYGYTFGSGTRLTVV.

V usage is TRBV27 and J usage is TRBJ1-2, with unresolved D. CDR3 length: 13 residues. CDR1 and CDR2 from the germline V gene are MNHEY and SMNVEV (reference sequence). The V end was cut by 5 bases, the J end by 8 bases, with 15 bases between. The CDR3 sequence is CASSRQPQIGYTF. DNA of the CDR3: TGTGCCAGCAGTCGTCAACCCCAGATAGGCTACACCTTC.

The chain recombines TRBV14 with TRBJ1-4; D gene unclear. This CDR3 has 13 amino acids. Trimming removed 4 bases from V and 13 bases from J, with 16 bases in between. In germline, CDR1 is SGHDN, CDR2 FVKESK. CDR3 in DNA: TGTGCCAGCAGCCCCGCCTCGGGTTTTGCACTGTTTTTT. It is translated as CASSPASGFALFF. The whole variable domain, remainder taken from reference TRBV14 and TRBJ1-4, is EAGVTQFPSHSVIEKGQTVTLRCDPISGHDNLYWYRRVMGKEIKFLLHFVKESKQDESGMPNNRFLAERTGGTYSTLKVQPAELEDSGVYFCASSPASGFALFFGSGTQLSVL.

The chain recombines TRBV11-3 with TRBJ2-1; TRBD2 aligns across 7 bases. This CDR3 is built from 15 residues. The V gene's germline CDR1 is SGHNT and CDR2 YENEEA. V was pared by 4 bases and J by 5 bases, with 8 bases of the junction left unmatched. CDR3 sequence: CASSSGGGNHNEQFF. Written as DNA, the CDR3 is TGTGCCAGCAGCTCGGGGGGTGGGAACCACAATGAGCAGTTCTTC.

The gene calls are TRBV28 and TRBJ1-1; a possible D gene is TRBD1 (6 bases). Trimming shortened V by 5 bases and J by 0 bases, and 16 bases separated the two germline ends. The germline V gene has CDR1 MDHEN and CDR2 SYDVKM. This CDR3 is 16 amino acids long. CDR3 DNA: TGTGCCAGCAGTCGGCCTCGGACAGAGATGAACACTGAAGCTTTCTTT. Translating it yields CASSRPRTEMNTEAFF.

The J gene is TRBJ1-3, the V gene TRBV4-1, with no clear D. The germline V gene encodes CDR1 MGHRA and CDR2 YSYEKL. The CDR3 totals 15 residues. Trimming shortened V by 4 bases and J by 0 bases, and 10 bases separated the two germline ends. In nucleotides, the CDR3 is TGCGCCAGCAGCCCCCTTTTCCTCTCTGGAAACACCATATATTTT. Translation: CASSPLFLSGNTIYF.

The J gene is TRBJ1-3, the V gene TRBV3-1 (or the pseudogene TRBV3-2), with D uncertain. Germline V gives CDR1 LGHDT, CDR2 YNNKEL (reference sequence). The CDR3 consists of 15 residues. Trimming left V 1 base short and J 3 bases short, with 10 bases between. DNA for the CDR3: TGTGCCAGCAGCCAAGGACATTGGATTGGAAACACCATATATTTT. Translation gives CASSQGHWIGNTIYF.

This sequence joins TRBV27 and TRBJ2-1; 11 bases line up with TRBD2. CDR1 and CDR2 (germline): MNHEY, SMNVEV (reference sequence). V shed 5 bases, J shed 4 bases, and the junction held 4 bases outside the gene matches. This CDR3 has 15 residues. CDR3 amino acids: CASSAGTSGYNEQFF. The CDR3 nucleotides are TGTGCCAGCAGTGCCGGGACTAGCGGATACAATGAGCAGTTCTTC.

The chain couples TRBV11-1 to TRBJ1-2, with 9 bases matching TRBD1. The CDR3 sequence is 15 residues long. Germline lookup yields CDR1 SGHAT and CDR2 FQDESV (reference sequence). Trimming at V came to 5 bases and at J to 1 base, leaving 5 bases not matched to a gene. CDR3 amino acids: CASSQTDRGNYGYTF. CDR3 DNA: TGTGCCAGCAGCCAGACGGACAGGGGTAACTATGGCTACACCTTC.

The J gene is TRBJ1-2, the V gene TRBV18; weak D call: TRBD1 (5 bases). This CDR3 has 14 amino acids. V lost 6 bases and J lost 0, with 11 bases in between. Germline CDR1 KGHSH, CDR2 LQKENI. The CDR3 reads CASSPGGANYGYTF. The CDR3 DNA follows: TGTGCCAGCTCCCCCGGGGGGGCTAACTATGGCTACACCTTC.